The present TCR beta chain was sequenced within a study of blood T cell repertoires in COVID-19. J lost 6 bases, V lost 5 bases, and 3 bases had no gene match. Germline values: CDR1 MDHEN, CDR2 SYDVKM. This CDR3 contains 12 residues. This clone was counted once. Only in-frame clones appear in the TCRdb table, and some are missing; sequencing was by immunoSEQ multiplex PCR. The sample consists of under 250,000 clones, over 75% of them appearing once. This TCR came from a woman in her thirties or forties who had been exposed to COVID-19. The rearrangement uses TRBV28 and TRBJ2-7; the match to TRBD1 covers 8 bases. Material for sequencing was PBMCs or T cells enriched from blood (not recorded which). The CDR3 nucleotides read TGTGCCAGCAGTCTTACAGGGGGCGAGCAGTACGTC. This translates into CASSLTGGEQYV.